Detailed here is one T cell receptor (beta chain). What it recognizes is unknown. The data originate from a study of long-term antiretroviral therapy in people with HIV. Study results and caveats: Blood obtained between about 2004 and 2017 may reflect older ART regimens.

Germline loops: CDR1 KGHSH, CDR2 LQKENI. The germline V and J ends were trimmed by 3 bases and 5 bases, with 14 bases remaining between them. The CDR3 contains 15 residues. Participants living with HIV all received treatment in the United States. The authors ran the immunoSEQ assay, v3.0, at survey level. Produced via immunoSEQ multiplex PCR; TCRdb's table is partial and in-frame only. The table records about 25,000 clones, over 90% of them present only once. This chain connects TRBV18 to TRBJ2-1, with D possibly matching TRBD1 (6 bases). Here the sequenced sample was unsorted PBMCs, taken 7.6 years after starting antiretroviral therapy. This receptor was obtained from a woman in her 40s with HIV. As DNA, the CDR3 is TGTGCCAGCTCACCGAGACAGGACCTAAACAATGAGCAGTTCTTC. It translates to CASSPRQDLNNEQFF.